A selection of T cell receptor beta chains follows, all from one sample in a study of blood T cell repertoires in COVID-19. The data were produced by immunoSEQ multiplex PCR, yet TCRdb's version contains in-frame clones alone and is incomplete. The sample lists about 190,000 clones, about nine tenths occurring once. Sequencing input: peripheral blood. These receptors all stem from a man aged 70 or older with active or convalescent COVID-19. Each CDR3 is given with its conserved first and last residue. The D gene is left open where the match is weak. A row's size may be missing; if present it is once, few, many or a size class.

J gene	V gene	clone size	D gene	CDR3 protein	CDR3 DNA
TRBJ2-1	TRBV2	NA	TRBD1	CASSQDRGNDEQFF	TGTGCCAGCAGTCAGGACAGGGGGAATGATGAGCAGTTCTTC
TRBJ2-2	TRBV7-2	NA	NA	CASRFKREPGELFF	TGTGCCAGCAGATTCAAACGGGAGCCCGGGGAGCTGTTTTTT
TRBJ2-2	TRBV5-4	NA	NA	CASSPIPGVGGELFF	TGTGCCAGCAGCCCCATCCCGGGAGTAGGCGGGGAGCTGTTTTTT
TRBJ2-4	TRBV23-1	many	NA	CASSQKVTRAANIQYF	TGCGCCAGCAGTCAAAAGGTCACCAGGGCTGCAAACATTCAGTACTTC
TRBJ2-5	TRBV29-1	NA	TRBD2	CSVATSGVVSETQYF	TGCAGCGTCGCGACTAGCGGGGTGGTCTCAGAGACCCAGTACTTC
TRBJ2-6	TRBV2	NA	NA	CASRDSSGANVLTF	TGTGCCAGCAGGGACAGCTCTGGGGCCAACGTCCTGACTTTC
TRBJ2-3	TRBV27	NA	TRBD2	CASSRAGGQDTQYF	TGTGCCAGCAGCCGAGCGGGGGGGCAAGATACGCAGTATTTT
TRBJ1-1	TRBV28	NA	NA	CASRYSTDSEAFF	TGTGCCAGCAGGTATTCAACCGACAGTGAAGCTTTCTTT
TRBJ2-1	TRBV18	NA	TRBD1	CASSTGQGVAEEQFF	TGTGCCAGCTCAACAGGACAGGGGGTGGCTGAGGAGCAGTTCTTC
TRBJ1-2	TRBV18	NA	NA	CASSSPSDYGYTF	TGTGCCAGCTCATCCCCTTCGGACTATGGCTACACCTTC
TRBJ2-2	TRBV3-1/TRBV3-2	NA	NA	CASSQESGELFF	TGTGCCAGCAGCCAAGAGAGCGGGGAGCTGTTTTTT
TRBJ1-2	TRBV27	NA	TRBD1	CASRGPSVGGASYGYTF	TGTGCCAGCAGGGGCCCTTCGGTAGGGGGCGCATCCTATGGCTACACCTTC
TRBJ2-7	TRBV28	NA	NA	CASLEGGLSYEQYF	TGTGCCAGCTTAGAAGGAGGGTTGTCCTACGAGCAGTACTTC
TRBJ2-1	TRBV5-1	NA	NA	CASSLQGSSYNEQFF	TGCGCCAGCAGCTTGCAGGGGAGCTCCTACAATGAGCAGTTCTTC
TRBJ2-1	TRBV7-9	NA	NA	CASSSLAKPYNEQFF	TGTGCCAGCAGCTCTTTAGCGAAGCCTTACAATGAGCAGTTCTTC
TRBJ2-3	TRBV27	NA	TRBD2	CASRDLSGSQDTQYF	TGTGCCAGCAGGGACCTTAGCGGGAGTCAAGATACGCAGTATTTT
TRBJ2-5	TRBV29-1	NA	NA	CSVETATSLETQYF	TGCAGCGTTGAAACGGCTACTAGCTTAGAGACCCAGTACTTC
TRBJ2-3	TRBV29-1	once	TRBD2	CSVDSGRENF	TGCAGCGTAGATAGCGGGAGGGAGAATTTT
TRBJ1-1	TRBV11-2	NA	TRBD1	CASSLRSTGFMNTEAFF	TGTGCCAGCAGCTTAAGATCGACAGGGTTCATGAACACTGAAGCTTTCTTT
TRBJ2-5	TRBV7-2	NA	TRBD2	CASSPSGRGPLIQTQYF	TGTGCCAGCAGCCCTAGCGGGAGGGGACCTCTCATCCAGACCCAGTACTTC
TRBJ2-7	TRBV5-6	NA	TRBD1	CASTRDRHYEQYF	TGTGCCAGCACCAGGGACAGGCACTACGAGCAGTACTTC
TRBJ2-7	TRBV11-2	few	NA	CASSLVGGGEYEQYF	TGTGCCAGCAGCTTAGTAGGAGGGGGCGAATACGAGCAGTACTTC
TRBJ2-2	TRBV5-1	once	TRBD1	CASSRTGTGELFF	TGCGCCAGCAGCCGGACAGGGACCGGGGAGCTGTTTTTT
TRBJ2-7	TRBV25-1	NA	NA	CASTKQGPGSYEQYF	TGTGCCAGCACTAAACAGGGTCCGGGCTCCTACGAGCAGTACTTC
TRBJ2-5	TRBV7-2	NA	TRBD1	CASSLDRGRETQYF	TGTGCCAGCAGCTTAGACAGGGGGAGGGAGACCCAGTACTTC
TRBJ2-1	TRBV10-1	NA	TRBD2	CASSESPGTIQFF	TGCGCCAGCAGTGAGTCCCCCGGGACTATCCAGTTCTTC
TRBJ1-5	TRBV29-1	NA	NA	CSVGDYSNQPQHF	TGCAGCGTCGGGGATTATAGCAATCAGCCCCAGCATTTT
TRBJ2-5	TRBV21-1	NA	NA	CASRKGQLVYQETQYF	TGTGCCAGCAGAAAGGGACAGTTGGTGTACCAAGAGACCCAGTACTTC
TRBJ1-1	TRBV28	NA	NA	CASSFGVSTEAFF	TGTGCCAGCAGTTTCGGGGTGAGCACTGAAGCTTTCTTT
TRBJ2-1	TRBV7-2	NA	NA	CASRLTGSIYNEQFF	TGTGCCAGCAGATTAACAGGGTCCATATACAATGAGCAGTTCTTC
TRBJ1-3	TRBV11-2	NA	TRBD1	CASSVTGGLGNTIYF	TGTGCCAGCAGCGTTACAGGGGGCCTTGGAAACACCATATATTTT
TRBJ1-2	TRBV5-1	NA	TRBD1	CASSLEGQGNYGYTF	TGCGCCAGCAGCTTGGAGGGACAGGGTAACTATGGCTACACCTTC
TRBJ2-3	TRBV19	NA	NA	CASSIVASGTDTQYF	TGTGCCAGTAGTATTGTCGCTAGCGGCACAGATACGCAGTATTTT
TRBJ2-1	TRBV4-1	NA	TRBD2	CASSQLLLTSGGGYNEQFF	TGCGCCAGCAGCCAATTGCTTCTAACTAGCGGGGGAGGGTACAATGAGCAGTTCTTC
TRBJ2-1	TRBV4-3	NA	TRBD1	CASSQEGRGQGALNLYNEQFF	TGCGCCAGCAGCCAAGAGGGGCGGGGACAGGGTGCCCTTAACCTTTACAATGAGCAGTTCTTC
TRBJ2-3	TRBV2	NA	NA	CASRGGPGTDTQYF	TGTGCCAGCAGGGGGGGGCCCGGCACAGATACGCAGTATTTT
TRBJ2-1	TRBV5-1	NA	NA	CASSLVGGRYNEQFF	TGCGCCAGCAGCTTGGTAGGGGGAAGATACAATGAGCAGTTCTTC